This entry lists 4 T cell receptor beta chains sequenced from one sample in a study of shared clonotypes between healthy human individuals. Sequencing used immunoSEQ multiplex PCR; TCRdb keeps in-frame clones, though not all of them. Among 950,000 to 1,300,000 clones listed, about 70% were seen once. Sequencing was done on a sample of memory CD4+ T cells sorted from blood. Regarding subset: CD45RA-negative fraction. Receptors originate from a man younger than 30 in good health.

This chain uses TRBV27 with TRBJ2-1, with 8 bases aligning to TRBD2. Germline loops: CDR1 MNHEY, CDR2 SMNVEV (reference sequence). V dropped 7 bases and J dropped 3; count of bases not matched to a gene: 2. The CDR3 spans 13 residues. The CDR3 is CASKGTSYNEQFF. For the CDR3, the DNA is TGTGCCAGCAAAGGGACTAGCTACAATGAGCAGTTCTTC.

J is TRBJ1-2 and V is TRBV6-1; no clear D. V dropped 5 bases and J dropped 8 bases, with 9 bases sitting between them. There are 11 residues in the CDR3. CDR1 and CDR2 (germline): MNHNS, SASEGT. The CDR3 DNA reads as TGTGCCAGCAGTCCAAATGTGGGCTACACCTTC. Protein product: CASSPNVGYTF.

This chain joins TRBV7-8 and TRBJ2-2, with 9 bases lining up with TRBD2. This CDR3 comprises 17 residues. Germline values: CDR1 SGHVS, CDR2 FQNEAQ. With V trimmed by 2 bases and J by 2 bases, 6 bases remained unmatched. The CDR3 DNA follows: TGTGCCAGCAGCTTAATGATAGCGGGGGCCAACACCGGGGAGCTGTTTTTT. Translated, it gives CASSLMIAGANTGELFF. Full variable domain (rest looked up from reference TRBV7-8 and TRBJ2-2): GAGVSQSPRYKVAKRGQDVALRCDPISGHVSLFWYQQALGQGPEFLTYFQNEAQLDKSGLPSDRFFAERPEGSVSTLKIQRTQQEDSAVYLCASSLMIAGANTGELFFGEGSRLTVL.

This sequence joins TRBV6-5 and TRBJ2-7; D uncertain. This CDR3 has 14 residues. The germline V and J ends were trimmed by 8 bases and 2 bases, with 16 bases remaining between them. Germline CDR1 MNHEY, CDR2 SVGAGI. The CDR3 here is CASAQDWTPYEQYF. The CDR3 nucleotides are TGTGCCAGCGCCCAGGATTGGACCCCCTACGAGCAGTACTTC.